What follows are 23 T cell receptor beta chains derived from one specimen sequenced in a study of shared clonotypes between healthy human individuals. The protocol was immunoSEQ multiplex PCR, while the TCRdb copy is restricted to in-frame clones and leaves out a portion. The data contain approximately 1.9 million clones, around 93% of them singletons. Naive-designated CD8 cells lacked CD45RO, were positively enriched for CCR7, and omitted terminally differentiated effector memory CD45RA+ cells. The sequencing sample was made of naive CD8+ T cells from PBMCs. These receptors originate from a man between 18 and 29 years old in good health. Some clones in this sample may be carry-over from other donors' samples.

This chain links TRBV29-1 with TRBJ2-6; 8 bases align to TRBD1. This CDR3 is 11 amino acids long. CDR1 SQVTM and CDR2 ANQGSEA come from the germline V gene. The ends lost 5 bases at V and 11 bases at J; junction bases unmatched: 2. CDR3 region: CSVRQGYVLTF. DNA for the CDR3: TGCAGCGTTAGACAGGGGTACGTCCTGACTTTC.

A word on this clone: Other nucleotide sequences from this sample produce the same CDR3. The rearrangement links TRBV15 to TRBJ2-1; 10 nucleotides align to TRBD1. In germline, CDR1 is LNHNV, CDR2 YYDKDF (reference sequence). The CDR3 contains 16 residues. J gave up 7 bases and V 0 bases, and 6 bases lay outside the gene matches. CDR3 region: CATSRDRDRGLNEQFF. The CDR3 region has the DNA TGTGCCACCAGCAGAGATCGAGACAGGGGGCTTAATGAGCAGTTCTTC.

The V gene is TRBV2, the J gene TRBJ2-7, with D perhaps matching TRBD2 (5 bases). Per germline, CDR1 SNHLY and CDR2 FYNNEI. The CDR3 consists of 13 residues. Deletions cut 5 bases from V and 4 bases from J, with 12 bases between. The CDR3 here is CASSKTGEYEQYF. DNA for the CDR3: TGTGCCAGCAGTAAGACTGGGGAGTACGAGCAGTACTTC.

This clone appeared once. V usage is TRBV4-3 and J usage is TRBJ2-3; D is unclear. There are 15 residues in the CDR3. The germline CDR1 and CDR2 sequences are LGHNA and YSLEER. Trimming left V 1 base short and J 5 bases short, with 13 bases between. The DNA of the CDR3 is TGCGCCAGCAGCCAAGGCGTATCATCCGGAGATACGCAGTATTTT. Translation gives CASSQGVSSGDTQYF.

The chain joins TRBV9 to TRBJ2-3, with TRBD2 matching 11 bases. Germline values: CDR1 SGDLS, CDR2 YYNGEE. Unmatched junction bases numbered 12, after V lost 4 bases and J lost 8 bases. This CDR3 comprises 16 residues. The CDR3 DNA reads TGTGCCAGCAGCCCGTTAGCGGGAGGGCCTGTAAGTACGCAGTATTTT. This translates into CASSPLAGGPVSTQYF.

The genes are TRBV27 and TRBJ1-6; no clear D gene. The CDR3 length is 14 residues. The ends were cut back, 7 bases at V and 6 bases at J, with 13 bases in the middle. CDR1 MNHEY and CDR2 SMNVEV come from the germline V gene (reference sequence). DNA of the CDR3: TGTGCCAGCACCTTGGGAGGGAGTAATTCACCCCTCCACTTT. Its protein is CASTLGGSNSPLHF.

To note about this clone: Different DNA sequences within this sample yield the same CDR3. The chain is built from TRBV9 and TRBJ2-2; the match to TRBD1 covers 7 bases. This CDR3 has 15 residues. V gave up 3 bases and J gave up 2 bases; unmatched junction bases: 4. The germline CDR1 and CDR2 sequences are SGDLS and YYNGEE. The CDR3 reads CASSGRQGNTGELFF. CDR3 in DNA: TGTGCCAGCAGCGGTAGACAGGGAAACACCGGGGAGCTGTTTTTT.

Note on this clone: Other DNA sequences from this sample encode an identical CDR3 as well. The CDR3 DNA is TGTGCCAGCAGTTTAGGCTTTCGGGGGGGCACTGAAGCTTTCTTT. This codes for CASSLGFRGGTEAFF. The chain uses TRBV28 and TRBJ1-1; tentatively, D is TRBD1 (5 bases). CDR3 length: 15 amino acids. The ends were cut back, 2 bases at V and 4 bases at J, with 14 bases in the middle. CDR1 and CDR2 from the germline V gene are MDHEN and SYDVKM.

The V and J genes are TRBV13 and TRBJ2-7; 12 positions match TRBD2. CDR1 PRHDT and CDR2 FYEKMQ come from the germline V gene (reference sequence). The CDR3 covers 16 residues. Trimming took 0 bases from V and 1 from J; bases not matched to a gene: 1. CDR3 protein: CASSLGLAGGSYEQYF. The CDR3 nucleotides are TGTGCCAGCAGCTTAGGTCTAGCGGGAGGGTCCTACGAGCAGTACTTC.

The rearrangement uses TRBV2 and TRBJ2-7; 10 bases align to TRBD2. CDR3 length equals 16 residues. V lost 11 bases and J lost 2; bases outside the gene matches: 15. Germline CDR1 is SNHLY and CDR2 is FYNNEI. The CDR3, as DNA: TGTGCCGGCGGGACAGGTCTAGCGGGGGCTACCTACGAGCAGTACTTC. It codes for CAGGTGLAGATYEQYF.

The chain links TRBV19 to TRBJ2-7, with a possible D match to TRBD2 (5 bases). The CDR3 has 14 residues. Trimming removed 1 base from V and 3 bases from J, with 10 bases in between. In germline, CDR1 is LNHDA, CDR2 SQIVND (reference sequence). The CDR3 DNA reads as TGTGCCAGTAGTATAGGAGGGCAGGTCTACGAGCAGTACTTC. Protein sequence: CASSIGGQVYEQYF.

A word on this clone: The junction does not match germline at one end; this may be a read error. Different DNA sequences within this sample yield the same CDR3. The chain recombines TRBV4-1 with TRBJ2-2; D uncertain. Germline values: CDR1 MGHRA, CDR2 YSYEKL. This CDR3 contains 14 residues. The CDR3 DNA sequence: TGCGCTAGCAGCCGGGCAACGAACACCGGGGAGCTGTTTTTT. Protein: CASSRATNTGELFF.

V gene TRBV6-6 combines with J gene TRBJ2-5; a weak D match, TRBD1 (6 bases). CDR1 is MNHNY and CDR2 is SVGAGI in the germline V gene (reference sequence). The CDR3 spans 16 residues. The V and J ends lost 3 bases and 5 bases respectively, with 19 bases between them. The CDR3 protein is CASSYSGPRGSETQYF. The CDR3 DNA sequence: TGTGCCAGCAGTTATTCGGGACCCAGGGGTTCGGAGACCCAGTACTTC.

The chain employs TRBV28 and TRBJ2-5; possible D gene TRBD2, 7 bases. Matching the DNA end better, TRBJ2-7 makes the J call doubtful. Germline V gene lookup returns CDR1 MDHEN and CDR2 SYDVKM. CDR3 length: 14 residues. The CDR3: CASLGGGNSYEQYF. The CDR3 DNA reads as TGTGCCAGCTTAGGGGGGGGGAACTCCTACGAGCAGTACTTC.

This clone was observed once. This rearrangement joins TRBV4-3 to TRBJ2-2; D may match TRBD1 or TRBD2 (6 bases each). Looked up from germline, CDR1 is LGHNA and CDR2 is YSLEER. Trimming took off 4 bases at V and 1 base at J, with 19 bases between the two ends. The CDR3 loop spans 18 amino acids. The CDR3 coding sequence is TGCGCCAGCAGCCCTCGGGGGTTGGGGGGCCAGAACACCGGGGAGCTGTTTTTT. Residues: CASSPRGLGGQNTGELFF.

The chain links TRBV6-5 to TRBJ2-5; unclear D gene. The CDR3 runs 15 residues. Germline CDR1 is MNHEY and CDR2 is SVGAGI. V lost 6 bases and J lost 2, with 16 bases in between. The CDR3 sequence: CASSRRATVQETQYF. The CDR3 nucleotides are TGTGCCAGCAGCCGCCGGGCTACCGTTCAAGAGACCCAGTACTTC.

V and J are TRBV7-9 and TRBJ2-7; TRBD1 matches at 9 bases. J lost 5 bases, V lost 6 bases, and 11 bases had no gene match. The CDR3 extends over 15 amino acids. Germline V lookup: CDR1 SEHNR, CDR2 FQNEAQ (reference sequence). CDR3 bases: TGTGCCAGCAGGAGAGGGGGACAGGGTGGCAACGAGCAGTACTTC. Translated, it gives CASRRGGQGGNEQYF.

The chain couples TRBV28 to TRBJ1-2; 9 bases are shared with TRBD1. The germline V gene has CDR1 MDHEN and CDR2 SYDVKM. With V trimmed by 5 bases and J by 4 bases, 8 bases remained unmatched. The CDR3 loop spans 15 amino acids. The CDR3 here is CASSTRDRASYGYTF. The CDR3 region has the DNA TGTGCCAGCAGTACTCGGGACAGGGCAAGCTATGGCTACACCTTC.

Note on this clone: Other DNA sequences of this sample code for an identical CDR3. The V and J genes are TRBV19 and TRBJ2-7; D unresolved. V was cut by 5 bases and J by 4 bases, with 9 bases left in between. The germline CDR1 and CDR2 sequences are LNHDA and SQIVND (reference sequence). The CDR3 sequence is 12 residues long. The CDR3 DNA sequence: TGTGCCAGTAGTCCCGACGCTTACGAGCAGTACTTC. This sequence encodes CASSPDAYEQYF.

This chain connects TRBV7-9 to TRBJ2-1; perhaps D is TRBD1 or TRBD2 (5 bases each). CDR1 and CDR2 (germline): SEHNR, FQNEAQ (reference sequence). This CDR3 contains 11 residues. Trimming stripped 6 bases from V and 14 bases from J, with 14 bases between. CDR3 nucleotide sequence: TGTGCCAGCAGTTACGGGGCCTGGGAGTTCTTC. Its translation is CASSYGAWEFF.

This CDR3 is CASSVAWGGSTDTQYF. DNA of the CDR3: TGTGCCAGCAGCGTAGCTTGGGGAGGGAGCACAGATACGCAGTATTTT. The chain has TRBV9 and TRBJ2-3; 7 positions match TRBD2. CDR1 SGDLS and CDR2 YYNGEE come from the germline V gene. CDR3 length equals 16 residues. Trimming took 0 bases from V and 0 from J; bases not matched to a gene: 4.

V and J are TRBV10-3 and TRBJ1-1; no reliable D call. V lost 0 bases, J lost 4 bases, and 12 bases lay in between. Germline V gene sequence: CDR1 ENHRY, CDR2 SYGVKD. This CDR3 region has 15 residues. CDR3 nucleotides: TGTGCCATCAGTGAGTCCGGGGAGGTTGGCACTGAAGCTTTCTTT. It yields the protein CAISESGEVGTEAFF.

The rearrangement uses TRBV13 and TRBJ2-1, with TRBD2 matching over 7 bases. The CDR3 totals 15 residues. Germline CDR1 and CDR2: PRHDT and FYEKMQ (reference sequence). The J segment lost 0 bases and the V segment lost 8 bases, leaving 7 bases of the junction unmatched. The CDR3 nucleotides read TGTGCCAGCTTCTTTCGGGAGGTCTCCTACAATGAGCAGTTCTTC. Encoded protein: CASFFREVSYNEQFF.